This TCR beta chain was documented in a study of blood T cell repertoires in COVID-19. Looking at the study overall: The United States, Italy and Spain were the sources of the acute and convalescent COVID-19 samples.

Using immunoSEQ multiplex PCR, the repertoire was profiled, and TCRdb retains in-frame clones only, with some absent. The sample shows some 74,000 clones, approximately 80% of them seen only once. In germline, CDR1 is SEHNR, CDR2 FQNEAQ (reference sequence). J was trimmed by 6 bases and V by 0 bases; bases with no gene match: 4. CDR3 length: 15 residues. This clone was seen only once. The chain couples TRBV7-9 to TRBJ2-5; 10 positions agree with TRBD2. Sample: peripheral blood. The TCR comes from an older man with acute or convalescent COVID-19. CDR3 DNA: TGTGCCAGCAGCTTAGCGTCTAGCGGGGGACAGACCCAGTACTTC. This translates into CASSLASSGGQTQYF.